This T cell receptor (beta chain) was observed in a study of Ad26.COV2.S vaccination and SARS-CoV-2 variants. Study as a whole: Donor participated within the Ad26.COV2.S arm of the COV1001 trial. General observations from the study: Researchers reported similar non-spike TCR breadth in vaccine and placebo recipients.

This clone was observed a few times. Its target is unknown. The CDR3 contains 15 residues. V was shortened by 5 bases and J by 0 bases, with 12 bases between the two germline ends. Assay: immunoSEQ multiplex PCR; the TCRdb copy retains only in-frame clones and omits some. The sample consists of around 320,000 clones, approximately 80% of them appearing once. The treatment was: around 19 received Ad26.COV2.S at low or high dose, single or two shots; 5 received placebo; per-sample allocation not given. The study sampled participants on day 63 after the first vaccine or placebo injection. The V and J genes are TRBV5-3 and TRBJ1-5; D is unclear. TRBV5-3 is filed as an ORF, its function uncertain. This clonotype was sampled from a person aged 18-60 years who received the Ad26.COV2.S COVID-19 vaccine or a placebo. Source: peripheral blood, taken in a trial of Ad26.COV2.S vaccine versus placebo. The CDR3 here is CARRWSANSNQPQHF. For the CDR3, the DNA is TGTGCCAGAAGGTGGTCAGCAAATAGCAATCAGCCCCAGCATTTT.